The clone carrying this T cell receptor (beta chain) has only one observation. Its antigen is not identified. These data are taken from a study of graft-versus-host responses after intestinal transplantation. The assay was immunoSEQ multiplex PCR, and TCRdb's table has in-frame clones only and misses some. This table holds approximately 75,000 clones, around 90% found once. V lost 5 bases to trimming and J lost 9 bases; unmatched junction nucleotides: 17. The CDR3 runs 16 residues. CDR1 is SEHNR, CDR2 FQNEAQ, per germline (reference sequence). Study conclusions and caveats: Within the allografts of patients who had graft-donor T cell macrochimerism, graft-versus-host to host-versus-graft clonal ratios were high. Detected in recipient marrow were GvH clones, some of which were first observed in ileum or blood.

The starting material was unstimulated CD8+ T cells sorted from spleen or lymph node cells, obtained before transplant. The sequence was collected from a human donor who was the organ donor for an intestinal transplant. The chain employs TRBV7-9 and TRBJ2-7; 9 bases agree with TRBD1. CDR3 amino acids: CASSRSGTGFRDVQYV. DNA of the CDR3: TGTGCCAGCAGCCGATCCGGGACAGGGTTTCGGGACGTGCAGTACGTC.